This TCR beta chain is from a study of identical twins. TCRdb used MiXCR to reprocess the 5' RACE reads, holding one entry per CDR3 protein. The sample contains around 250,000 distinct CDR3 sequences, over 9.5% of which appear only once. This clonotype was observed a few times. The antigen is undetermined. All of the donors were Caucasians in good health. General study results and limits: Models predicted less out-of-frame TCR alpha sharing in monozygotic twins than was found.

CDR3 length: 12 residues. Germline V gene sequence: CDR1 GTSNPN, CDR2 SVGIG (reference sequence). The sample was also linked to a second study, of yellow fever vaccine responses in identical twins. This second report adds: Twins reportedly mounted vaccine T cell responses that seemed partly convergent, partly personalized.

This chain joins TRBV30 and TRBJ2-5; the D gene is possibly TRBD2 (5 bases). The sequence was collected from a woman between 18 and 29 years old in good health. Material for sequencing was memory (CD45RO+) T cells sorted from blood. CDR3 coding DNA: TGTGCGCTCCGGACGGGGAGAGAGACCCAGTACTTC. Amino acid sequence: CALRTGRETQYF. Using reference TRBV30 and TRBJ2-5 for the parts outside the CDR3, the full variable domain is SQTIHQWPATLVQPVGSPLSLECTVEGTSNPNLYWYRQAAGRGLQLLFYSVGIGQISSEVPQNLSASRPQDRQFILSSKKLLLSDSGFYLCALRTGRETQYFGPGTRLLVL.